This TCR beta chain is from a study of regulatory T cells in long-lasting Graves disease. The table lists this clonotype with many counts. Arm-PCR of CDR3 regions with iRepertoire HTBI primers generated TCR beta libraries. TCRdb re-called the multiplex PCR reads through MiXCR, storing one row per CDR3 protein. The sample carries roughly 500,000 distinct CDR3 sequences, approximately 12% recorded once. Time point reported: newly diagnosed GD, antithyroid drugs for less than 3 months. RNA from PBMCs was the source of the TCR library. The V gene's germline CDR1 is SGHAT and CDR2 FQNNGV. The CDR3 sequence is 14 residues long. The V end was cut by 1 base, the J end by 4 bases, with 9 bases between. These sequences were also reported in another study, on T cells in Graves' hyperthyroidism and ophthalmopathy.

The starting material was peripheral blood mononuclear cells (PBMCs), obtained at new diagnosis, from a patient treated with antithyroid drugs. This chain uses TRBV11-2 with TRBJ2-3, with D unresolved. This sequence originates from a man aged 30-40 years with Graves disease. The CDR3 here is CASSLAYGADTQYF. The CDR3 coding sequence is TGTGCCAGCAGCTTAGCGTATGGGGCAGATACGCAGTATTTT.